This note documents a single T cell receptor beta chain sequence. No cognate antigen has been identified for it. It has no much larger one-base neighbor in the sample; base qualities were not kept. The entry originates in a study of blood T cell repertoires in COVID-19 (dated by TCRdb to 2020 to 2021). As for the study more broadly: Samples covering the acute and convalescent phases of COVID-19 were provided by collaborators in the United States, Italy and Spain. The repertoires were made available in a free public database intended to serve as a resource for research on the immune response to SARS-CoV-2. Where available, HLA class I and class II types were obtained from metadata supplied by the sample provider rather than from assay-based typing. Sample metadata almost always included a de-identified subject ID, COVID-19 status, age in years and sex. The samples were drawn from two sources: the first 160 participants of the ongoing ImmuneRACE study, and some 1,300 subjects contributed by 6 global collaborators. The material from the prospective study consisted of cDNA or gDNA derived from T cells, B-cell-depleted T cells, or PBMCs. The dataset comprised deeply sampled blood TCRbeta repertoires from subjects exposed to, actively infected with, or recovered from COVID-19. Study-level results and caveats: The amount of clinical and demographic metadata varied by source and participant and was provided uncurated.

TCRbeta CDR3 regions were amplified from genomic DNA using the immunoSEQ Assay, a bias-controlled multiplex PCR. Per the source publication's procedure: The number of nucleated cells in each sample was estimated by amplification of reference gene primers within the assay. To quantify the absolute abundance of each unique TCRbeta CDR3 rearrangement, sequence reads were collapsed and filtered. For each sample, productive Simpson clonality was calculated as the square root of Simpson's diversity index across productive rearrangements. The source is immuneACCESS, and TCRdb retained only in-frame sequences with V and J called. Part of the clones is not carried over; for the studies checked, unresolved V genes explain less than half of this, and the remainder is unexplained. Clone size and V and J calls were adopted from that table, with D and trimming inferred from the DNA. This sample comprises about 130,000 clones, 75% to 85% of them detected only once. The top ten clonotypes cover about 40% of the sample.

Collaborating institutions collected whole blood in K2EDTA tubes following their own protocols. For TCRbeta analysis, collaborators shipped samples in one of three forms: frozen whole blood, isolated PBMCs, or DNA extracted from either of those sample types. The source of this sequence is a middle-aged man with active or convalescent COVID-19. Sequenced sample: peripheral blood.

The base sequence is TGTGCCAGTAGTACCTCCCGGGGGGGGCCAGGAGGACCCCAGCATTTT. Protein translation: CASSTSRGGPGGPQHF. The V gene is TRBV19 and the J gene is TRBJ1-5; possibly the D gene is TRBD1, per 6 matching bases. Reading from cysteine to phenylalanine, the CDR3 counts 16 amino acids. This entry keeps only the CDR3 DNA: 48 bases, framed from base 1. The germline V gene (reference sequence) supplies CDR1 LNHDA and CDR2 SQIVND. V is clipped by 4 bases and J by 10 bases, and the sequence between their germline boundaries is 23 bases long.